This TCR beta chain appears in the sequencing data of a study of PD-1 blockade in classical Hodgkin lymphoma (dated by TCRdb to about 2020). Describing the broader study: Nivolumab dosing was 3 mg/kg intravenously every 2 weeks, continuing until either disease progression or unacceptable toxicity. To define a peripheral blood immune signature of response to PD-1 blockade in classical Hodgkin lymphoma, the study combined TCR beta sequencing with CyTOF.

Overall study outcomes, separate from this receptor: By C4D1, a significant rise was seen in CD4+ TCR diversity but not in CD8+ TCR diversity (p=0.0027 vs p=0.16), and the rise was most apparent among complete responders (p=0.02). Trial patients achieving complete response had baseline diversity similar to newly diagnosed patients, whereas partial responders and progressors had significantly lower diversity. Lower diversity was seen in patients whose nivolumab began less than 1 year after ASCT, and these patients were left out of later analyses so that immune reconstitution would not confound the results. Only a single clinical trial cohort was studied, and what caused the repertoire differences, possibly disease activity or prior therapy, remained undefined. Baseline TCR diversity was reported to be lower in newly diagnosed patients than in healthy donors, and even lower in relapsed/refractory patients.

A note on this clone: There is no known antigen for this receptor. No much larger clone exists at a distance of one base, and base qualities are not known.

The CDR3 measures 15 amino acids from cysteine to phenylalanine. Just the 45-base CDR3 DNA is kept, in frame starting at base 1. The CDR1 and CDR2 encoded by the germline V gene are SGDLS and YYNGEE. Compared with germline, V lacks 0 bases and J lacks 6 bases; bases without a gene match: 8. The time point label here, explained by the study, means: cycle 2 day 1 (C2D1) of nivolumab. Every trial patient had relapsed after autologous stem cell transplantation, and cohorts A, B and C differed in prior brentuximab vedotin exposure. The trial cohort comprised approximately 55 patients with relapsed/refractory classical Hodgkin lymphoma whose best overall responses were complete response, partial response or progressive disease. Trial patients were treated with single-agent nivolumab in the multi-cohort phase II CheckMate 205 trial. An independent review committee assessed best overall response by applying the 2007 International Working Group response criteria. Trial PBMCs were collected just before the start of nivolumab (C1D1) and during therapy at cycle 2 day 1 and cycle 4 day 1. Peripheral blood was collected in 8 mL Vacutainer Cell Preparation Tubes, from which PBMCs were isolated by centrifugation and then cryopreserved.

Genomic DNA was extracted with the Qiagen DNeasy kit from unsorted PBMCs and from negatively selected CD4+ and CD8+ fractions. TCR beta CDR3 regions were amplified by immunoSEQ multiplex PCR using primers annealing to V and J segments. A synthetic immune receptor repertoire was used to minimize amplification bias, and any remaining bias was removed computationally after sequencing. Per the authors' processing: Custom Python scripts were used to quantify repertoire diversity as the Shannon entropy index. Unsorted, CD4+ and CD8+ repertoires were analyzed separately, except for combined analyses in which CD4+ and CD8+ sequences were merged in silico. A clone was considered expanded if an increase in frequency of at least 2-fold after treatment relative to C1D1 was found, and a pseudocount of 0.5 was applied to clones undetected at baseline. Singleton clones were defined as clones with 0 or 1 copy at C1D1, and non-singleton clones were defined as clones with 2 or more copies. Clones expanded in unsorted samples were assigned a CD4+, CD8+ or unknown annotation through matching of protein sequences in sorted samples from the same patient. Wilcoxon tests on paired samples were used to test diversity changes from C1D1 to C4D1. The source is immuneACCESS, and TCRdb retained only in-frame sequences with V and J called. Part of the clones is not carried over; for the studies checked, unresolved V genes explain less than half of this, and the remainder is unexplained. D and trimming were read from the DNA, whereas the V and J calls and clone size are those reported in that table. The sample data list roughly 70,000 clones, and 71% of these were observed just once. Just over 9% of the sample rests with the top ten.

The receptor's source is a human donor with classical Hodgkin lymphoma. The sample in question was peripheral blood mononuclear cells (PBMCs), obtained before the second cycle of nivolumab. The V gene is TRBV9 and the J gene is TRBJ1-2, with 7 bases aligning to TRBD1. CDR3 region: CASSVGALQGNGYTF. The nucleotide sequence reads TGTGCCAGCAGCGTAGGAGCACTACAGGGGAATGGCTACACCTTC.